This T cell receptor (beta chain) originates from a study of cytomegalovirus exposure and HLA in healthy donors. Use of 60 Vbeta and 13 Jbeta primers characterized the PCR. Assay: immunoSEQ multiplex PCR; the TCRdb copy retains only in-frame clones and omits some. The sample contains over 100,000 clones, approximately 60% of which appear only once. The germline V gene encodes CDR1 MDHEN and CDR2 SYDVKM. The V gene end was trimmed by 3 bases and the J gene end by 2 bases; junction bases not matched to a gene: 9. The CDR3 is 19 amino acids. The receptor comes from a woman in her thirties in good health and CMV-seronegative. This rearrangement joins TRBV28 to TRBJ2-1, with TRBD2 matching 14 bases. The material sequenced was PBMCs. The CDR3 DNA sequence: TGTGCCAGCAGTTTTCTGGGACTAGCGGGAGAGGGGGCCTACAATGAGCAGTTCTTC. It yields the protein CASSFLGLAGEGAYNEQFF. The whole variable domain, filled in from reference TRBV28 and TRBJ2-1, reads DVKVTQSSRYLVKRTGEKVFLECVQDMDHENMFWYRQDPGLGLRLIYFSYDVKMKEKGDIPEGYSVSREKKERFSLILESASTNQTSMYLCASSFLGLAGEGAYNEQFFGPGTRLTVL.